This T cell receptor (beta chain) was recorded in a study of cytomegalovirus exposure and HLA in healthy donors. This PCR relied on a set of 60 Vbeta primers and 13 Jbeta primers. Sequencing used immunoSEQ multiplex PCR; TCRdb keeps in-frame clones, though not all of them. The sample yields 120,000 or so clones, approximately 75% seen once. The CDR3 is made up of 15 amino acids. Germline CDR1 and CDR2: SGHDT and YYEEEE. Trimming removed 4 bases from V and 7 bases from J, with 20 bases in between. The receptor was isolated from a man aged 35-49 years in good health and CMV-seronegative. Sequencing input: PBMCs. The J gene is TRBJ1-2, the V gene TRBV5-6; tentative D call: TRBD1 (6 bases). The CDR3: CASSPGPQGWGGYTF. The CDR3 nucleotides read TGTGCCAGCAGCCCCGGACCTCAGGGGTGGGGTGGCTACACCTTC. Looking up the rest from reference TRBV5-6 and TRBJ1-2 gives the full variable domain: DAGVTQSPTHLIKTRGQQVTLRCSPKSGHDTVSWYQQALGQGPQFIFQYYEEEERQRGNFPDRFSGHQFPNYSSELNVNALLLGDSALYLCASSPGPQGWGGYTFGSGTRLTVV.